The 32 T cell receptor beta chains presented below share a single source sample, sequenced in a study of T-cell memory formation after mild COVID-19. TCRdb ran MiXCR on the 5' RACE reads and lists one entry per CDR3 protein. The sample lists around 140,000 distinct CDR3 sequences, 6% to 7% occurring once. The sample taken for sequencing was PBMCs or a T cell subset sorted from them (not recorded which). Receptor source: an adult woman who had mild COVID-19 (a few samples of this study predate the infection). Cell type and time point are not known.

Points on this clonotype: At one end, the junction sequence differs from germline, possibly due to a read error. CDR3 DNA: TGTGCCTGCAGCTCCCAGAGAGGCGGGGAGCTGTTTTTT. Protein product: CACSSQRGGELFF. The rearrangement joins TRBV7-2 to TRBJ2-2; D call uncertain. The CDR3 extends over 13 amino acids. Germline V CDR1 and CDR2: SGHTA, FQGNSA.

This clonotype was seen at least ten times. In nucleotides, the CDR3 is TGTGCCAGCAGCTTACCCCAACGGACTGAAGCTTTCTTT. Encoded protein: CASSLPQRTEAFF. V gene TRBV7-2 combines with J gene TRBJ1-1; D is unresolved. CDR3 length: 13 residues. V lost 2 bases and J 5 bases, leaving 9 bases between the germline ends. The V gene's germline CDR1 is SGHTA and CDR2 FQGNSA. The full variable domain, with the rest looked up from reference TRBV7-2 and TRBJ1-1, is GAGVSQSPSNKVTEKGKDVELRCDPISGHTALYWYRQSLGQGLEFLIYFQGNSAPDKSGLPSDRFSAERTGGSVSTLTIQRTQQEDSAVYLCASSLPQRTEAFFGQGTRLTVV.

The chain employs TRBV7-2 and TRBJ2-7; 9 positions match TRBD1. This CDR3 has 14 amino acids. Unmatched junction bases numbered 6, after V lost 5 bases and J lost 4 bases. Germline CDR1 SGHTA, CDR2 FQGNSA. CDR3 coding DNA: TGTGCCAGCAGCCTAACCGGGACAGGGTACGAGCAGTACTTC. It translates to CASSLTGTGYEQYF.

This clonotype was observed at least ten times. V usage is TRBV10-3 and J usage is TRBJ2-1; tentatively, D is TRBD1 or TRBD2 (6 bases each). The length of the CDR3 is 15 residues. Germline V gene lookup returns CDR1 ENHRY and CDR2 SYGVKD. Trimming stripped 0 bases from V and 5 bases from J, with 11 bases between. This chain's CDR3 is CAISESGGPNNEQFF. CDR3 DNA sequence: TGTGCCATCAGTGAGTCTGGGGGGCCAAACAATGAGCAGTTCTTC.

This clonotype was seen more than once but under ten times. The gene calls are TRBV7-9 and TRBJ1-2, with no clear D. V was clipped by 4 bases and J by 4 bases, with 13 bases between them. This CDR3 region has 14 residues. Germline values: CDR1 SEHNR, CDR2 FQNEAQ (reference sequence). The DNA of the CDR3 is TGTGCCAGCAGCTCTCACGAGGCTTTCTATGGCTACACCTTC. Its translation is CASSSHEAFYGYTF.

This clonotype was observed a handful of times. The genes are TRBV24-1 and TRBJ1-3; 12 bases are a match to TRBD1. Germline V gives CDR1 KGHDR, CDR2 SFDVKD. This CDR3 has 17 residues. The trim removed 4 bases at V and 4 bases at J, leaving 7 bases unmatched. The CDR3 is CATSDSGQGARGNTIYF. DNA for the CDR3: TGTGCCACCAGTGACTCGGGACAGGGGGCGCGGGGAAACACCATATATTTT.

CDR3 sequence reads: CASSFRGSGYTF. CDR3 bases: TGTGCCAGCAGTTTCAGGGGGTCTGGCTACACCTTC. The rearrangement uses TRBV6-5 and TRBJ1-2; 7 positions agree with TRBD1. V trimming: 4 bases; J trimming: 7 bases; junction bases outside the gene matches: 3. Germline assignment: CDR1 MNHEY and CDR2 SVGAGI. The CDR3 is made up of 12 amino acids.

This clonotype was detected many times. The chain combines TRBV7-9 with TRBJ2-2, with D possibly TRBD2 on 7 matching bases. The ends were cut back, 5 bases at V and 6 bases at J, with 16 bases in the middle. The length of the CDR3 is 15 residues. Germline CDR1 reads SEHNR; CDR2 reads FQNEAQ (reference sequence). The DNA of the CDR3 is TGTGCCAGCAGCCGTGGCGGGGGCGATTCCGGGGAGCTGTTTTTT. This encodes CASSRGGGDSGELFF.

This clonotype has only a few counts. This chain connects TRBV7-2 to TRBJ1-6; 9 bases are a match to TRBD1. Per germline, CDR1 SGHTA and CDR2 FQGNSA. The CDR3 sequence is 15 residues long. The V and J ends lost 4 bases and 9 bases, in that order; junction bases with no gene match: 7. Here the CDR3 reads CASSSRTGAFSPLHF. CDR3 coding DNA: TGTGCCAGCAGCTCCCGGACAGGGGCCTTTTCACCCCTCCACTTT.

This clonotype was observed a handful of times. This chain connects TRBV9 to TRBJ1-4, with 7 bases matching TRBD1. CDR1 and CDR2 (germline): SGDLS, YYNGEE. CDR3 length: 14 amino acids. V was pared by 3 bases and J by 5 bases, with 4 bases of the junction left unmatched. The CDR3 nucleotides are TGTGCCAGCAGCGCCCAGACAGGGAATGAAAAACTGTTTTTT. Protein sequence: CASSAQTGNEKLFF.

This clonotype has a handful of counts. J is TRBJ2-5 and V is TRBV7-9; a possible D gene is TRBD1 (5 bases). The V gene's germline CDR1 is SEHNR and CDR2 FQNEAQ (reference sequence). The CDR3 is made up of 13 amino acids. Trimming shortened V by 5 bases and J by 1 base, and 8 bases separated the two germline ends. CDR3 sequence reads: CASSRQPQETQYF. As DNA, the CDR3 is TGTGCCAGCAGCAGACAGCCCCAAGAGACCCAGTACTTC.

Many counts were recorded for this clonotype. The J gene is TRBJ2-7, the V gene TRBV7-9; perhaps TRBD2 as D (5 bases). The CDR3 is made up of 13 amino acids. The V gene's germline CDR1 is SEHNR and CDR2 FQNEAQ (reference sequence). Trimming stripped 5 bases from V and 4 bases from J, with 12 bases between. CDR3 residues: CASSPLSGYEQYF. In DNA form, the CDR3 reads TGTGCCAGCAGCCCCCTTTCGGGGTACGAGCAGTACTTC.

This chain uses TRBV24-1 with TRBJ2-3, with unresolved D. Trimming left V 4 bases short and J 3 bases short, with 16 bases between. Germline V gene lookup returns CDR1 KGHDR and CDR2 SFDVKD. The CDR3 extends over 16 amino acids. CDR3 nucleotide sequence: TGTGCCACCAGTGACGCGGCGCTAAGAATGACAGATACGCAGTATTTT. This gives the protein CATSDAALRMTDTQYF.

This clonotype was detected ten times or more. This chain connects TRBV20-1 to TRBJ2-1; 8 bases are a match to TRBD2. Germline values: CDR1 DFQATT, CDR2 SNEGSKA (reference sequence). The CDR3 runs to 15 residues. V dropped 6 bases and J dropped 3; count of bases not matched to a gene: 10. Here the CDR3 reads CSAPIAGGNYNEQFF. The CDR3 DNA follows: TGCAGTGCGCCCATTGCGGGAGGCAACTACAATGAGCAGTTCTTC.

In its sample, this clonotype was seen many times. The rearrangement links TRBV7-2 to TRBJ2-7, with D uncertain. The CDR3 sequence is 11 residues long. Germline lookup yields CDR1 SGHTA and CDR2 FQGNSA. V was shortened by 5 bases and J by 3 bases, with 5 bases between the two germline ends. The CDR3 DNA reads TGTGCCAGCAGCCCCCTCTACGAGCAGTACTTC. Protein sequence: CASSPLYEQYF.

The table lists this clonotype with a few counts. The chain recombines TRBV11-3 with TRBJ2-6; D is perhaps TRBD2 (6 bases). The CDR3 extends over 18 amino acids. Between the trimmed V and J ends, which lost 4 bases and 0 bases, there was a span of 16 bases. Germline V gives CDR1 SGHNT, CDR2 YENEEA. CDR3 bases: TGTGCCAGCAGCTGGGGAGGAACAGGTGACTCTGGGGCCAACGTCCTGACTTTC. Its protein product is CASSWGGTGDSGANVLTF. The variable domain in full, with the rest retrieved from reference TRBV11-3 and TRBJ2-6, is EAGVVQSPRYKIIEKKQPVAFWCNPISGHNTLYWYLQNLGQGPELLIRYENEEAVDDSQLPKDRFSAERLKGVDSTLKIQPAELGDSAVYLCASSWGGTGDSGANVLTFGAGSRLTVL.

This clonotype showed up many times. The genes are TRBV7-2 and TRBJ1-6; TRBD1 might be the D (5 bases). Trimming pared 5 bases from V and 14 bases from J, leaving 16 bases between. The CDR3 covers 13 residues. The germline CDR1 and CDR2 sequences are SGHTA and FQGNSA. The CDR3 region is CASSPLRGRTLHF. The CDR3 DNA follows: TGTGCCAGCAGCCCCCTCCGGGGACGAACCCTCCACTTT. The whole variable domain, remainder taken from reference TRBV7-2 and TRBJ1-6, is GAGVSQSPSNKVTEKGKDVELRCDPISGHTALYWYRQSLGQGLEFLIYFQGNSAPDKSGLPSDRFSAERTGGSVSTLTIQRTQQEDSAVYLCASSPLRGRTLHFGNGTRLTVT.

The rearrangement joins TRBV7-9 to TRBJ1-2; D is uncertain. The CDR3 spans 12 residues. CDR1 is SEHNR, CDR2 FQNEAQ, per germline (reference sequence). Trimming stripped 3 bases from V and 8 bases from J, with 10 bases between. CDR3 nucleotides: TGTGCCAGCAGCTTGGAGCATCAAGGCTACACCTTC. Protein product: CASSLEHQGYTF.

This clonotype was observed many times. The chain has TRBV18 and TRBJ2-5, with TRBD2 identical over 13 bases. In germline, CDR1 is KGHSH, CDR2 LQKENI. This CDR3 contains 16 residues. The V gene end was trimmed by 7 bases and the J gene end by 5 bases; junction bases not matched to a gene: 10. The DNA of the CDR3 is TGTGCCAGCTTCCCCTCCGGGACTAGCGGGAAGGAGACCCAGTACTTC. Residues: CASFPSGTSGKETQYF.

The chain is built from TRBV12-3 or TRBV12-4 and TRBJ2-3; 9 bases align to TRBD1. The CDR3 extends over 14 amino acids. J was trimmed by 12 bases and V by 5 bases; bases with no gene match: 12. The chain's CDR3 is CASSRTARQGVQYF. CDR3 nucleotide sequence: TGTGCCAGCAGTCGGACGGCCAGACAGGGGGTACAGTATTTT.

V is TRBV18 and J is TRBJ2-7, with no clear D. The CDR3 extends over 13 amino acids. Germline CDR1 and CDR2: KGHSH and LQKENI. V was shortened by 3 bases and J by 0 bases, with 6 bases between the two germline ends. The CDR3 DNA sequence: TGTGCCAGCTCACCCGTCCCCTCCTACGAGCAGTACTTC. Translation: CASSPVPSYEQYF.

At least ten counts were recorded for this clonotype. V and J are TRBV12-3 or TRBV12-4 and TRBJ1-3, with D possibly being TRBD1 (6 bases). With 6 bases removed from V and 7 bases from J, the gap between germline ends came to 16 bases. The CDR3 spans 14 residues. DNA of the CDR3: TGTGCCAGCAGCGCCGGGGGGGGCCGGAACACCATATATTTT. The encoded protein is CASSAGGGRNTIYF.

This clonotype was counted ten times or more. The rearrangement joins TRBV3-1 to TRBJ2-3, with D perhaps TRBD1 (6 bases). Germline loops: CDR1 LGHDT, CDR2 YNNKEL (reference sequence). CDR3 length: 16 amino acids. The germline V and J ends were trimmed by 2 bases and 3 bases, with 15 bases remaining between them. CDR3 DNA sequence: TGTGCCAGCAGCCAACAGGGGAGTCTAGCAACAGATACGCAGTATTTT. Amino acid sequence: CASSQQGSLATDTQYF.

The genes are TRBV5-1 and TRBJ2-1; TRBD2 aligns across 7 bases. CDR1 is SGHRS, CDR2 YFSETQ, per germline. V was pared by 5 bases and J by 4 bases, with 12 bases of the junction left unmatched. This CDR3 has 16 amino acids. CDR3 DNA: TGCGCCAGCAGAAGAGATCCGGGACTAACGTACAATGAGCAGTTCTTC. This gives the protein CASRRDPGLTYNEQFF.

The CDR3 DNA reads TGTGCCAGCAGTTCAACCGCGGGACTCAGCTCTGGAAACACCATATATTTT. Translation gives CASSSTAGLSSGNTIYF. This sequence joins TRBV27 and TRBJ1-3; tentative D call: TRBD1 (5 bases). The germline V gene has CDR1 MNHEY and CDR2 SMNVEV (reference sequence). The CDR3 extends over 17 amino acids. V was trimmed by 4 bases and J by 0 bases, leaving 16 bases between them.

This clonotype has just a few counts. The CDR3 nucleotides read TGCGCCAGCAGCCAAGGGCCAGCGCGGGATCGGCCCGAGCAGTTCTTC. Its translation is CASSQGPARDRPEQFF. This chain links TRBV4-1 with TRBJ2-1; a possible D gene is TRBD2 (6 bases). CDR3 length: 16 amino acids. V lost 1 base and J lost 10, with 20 bases in between. Germline V gene data show CDR1 as MGHRA and CDR2 as YSYEKL.

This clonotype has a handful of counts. The CDR3: CASSQQGRYGYTF. The CDR3 bases are TGTGCCAGCAGCCAACAGGGGAGGTATGGCTACACCTTC. The rearrangement uses TRBV3-1 and TRBJ1-2; perhaps TRBD1 as D (6 bases). Germline loops: CDR1 LGHDT, CDR2 YNNKEL (reference sequence). The CDR3 extends over 13 amino acids. V was pared by 2 bases and J by 5 bases, with 9 bases between.

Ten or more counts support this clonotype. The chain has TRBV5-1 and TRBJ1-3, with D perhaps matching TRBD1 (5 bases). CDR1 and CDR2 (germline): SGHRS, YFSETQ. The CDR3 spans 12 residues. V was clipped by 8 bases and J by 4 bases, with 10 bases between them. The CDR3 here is CASKQDGNTIYF. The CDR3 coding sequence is TGCGCCAGTAAACAGGACGGAAACACCATATATTTT.

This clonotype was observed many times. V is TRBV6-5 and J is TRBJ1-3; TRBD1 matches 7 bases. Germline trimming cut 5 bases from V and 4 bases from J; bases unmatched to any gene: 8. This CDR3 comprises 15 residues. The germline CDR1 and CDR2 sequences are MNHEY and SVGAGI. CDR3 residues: CASSRTTGFGNTIYF. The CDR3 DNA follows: TGTGCCAGCAGTCGCACGACAGGGTTCGGAAACACCATATATTTT.

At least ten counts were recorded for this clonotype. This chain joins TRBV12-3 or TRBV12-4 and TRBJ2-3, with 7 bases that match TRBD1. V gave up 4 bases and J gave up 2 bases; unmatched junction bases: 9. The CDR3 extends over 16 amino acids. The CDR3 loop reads CASSSGTVRTTDTQYF. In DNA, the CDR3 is TGTGCCAGCAGTTCGGGGACAGTACGGACCACAGATACGCAGTATTTT.

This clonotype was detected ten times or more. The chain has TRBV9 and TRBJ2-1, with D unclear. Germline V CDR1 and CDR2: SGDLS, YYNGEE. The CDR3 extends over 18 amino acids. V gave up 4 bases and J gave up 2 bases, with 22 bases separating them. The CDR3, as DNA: TGTGCCAGCAGCTTTAGACTGGAATCTACGCCTCCCTACAATGAGCAGTTCTTC. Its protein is CASSFRLESTPPYNEQFF. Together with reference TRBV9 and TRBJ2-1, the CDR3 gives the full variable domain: DSGVTQTPKHLITATGQRVTLRCSPRSGDLSVYWYQQSLDQGLQFLIQYYNGEERAKGNILERFSAQQFPDLHSELNLSSLELGDSALYFCASSFRLESTPPYNEQFFGPGTRLTVL.

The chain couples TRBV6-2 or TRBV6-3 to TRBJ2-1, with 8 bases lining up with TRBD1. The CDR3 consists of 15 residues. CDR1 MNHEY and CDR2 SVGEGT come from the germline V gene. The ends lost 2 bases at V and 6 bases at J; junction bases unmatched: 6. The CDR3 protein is CASSYGRGLSNEQFF. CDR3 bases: TGTGCCAGCAGTTACGGCAGGGGGCTCTCCAATGAGCAGTTCTTC.